The clone carrying this T cell receptor beta chain was seen many times. Its antigen is still unknown. The data derive from a study of Graves' ophthalmopathy and Graves' hyperthyroidism. General study points: Between ophthalmopathy and stable hyperthyroidism, a 13-signature model drew a separation with approximately 87% sensitivity and around 80% specificity.

Stable hyperthyroidism referred to disease that showed no ophthalmopathy within 18 months of follow-up. RNA transcripts yielded amplified TCR beta CDR3 regions. After a first-round RT-PCR with HTBI primers, a second-round multiplex PCR was run. TCRdb independently ran MiXCR on the multiplex PCR reads; one entry per CDR3 protein. The table records a few hundred thousand distinct CDR3 sequences, approximately 15% of them present only once. Trimming cost V 8 bases and J 7 bases; bases outside gene matches: 6. CDR3 length: 14 amino acids. Germline CDR1 is SNHLY and CDR2 is FYNNEI. Sequencing used peripheral blood. This receptor was identified in a young woman with stable Graves' hyperthyroidism. The gene calls are TRBV2 and TRBJ1-6, with 9 bases aligning to TRBD1. CDR3 in DNA: TGTGCCAGCCCCGGCGGGACAGGGAATTCACCCCTCCACTTT. Amino acid sequence: CASPGGTGNSPLHF. The full variable domain, in which reference TRBV2 and TRBJ1-6 provide the parts outside the CDR3, is EPEVTQTPSHQVTQMGQEVILRCVPISNHLYFYWYRQILGQKVEFLVSFYNNEISEKSEIFDDQFSVERPDGSNFTLKIRSTKLEDSAMYFCASPGGTGNSPLHFGNGTRLTVT.